Presented here are 12 T cell receptor beta chains from one specimen sequenced in a study of cytomegalovirus exposure and HLA in healthy donors. 60 Vbeta and 13 Jbeta primers were used in PCR. Sequencing was performed with immunoSEQ multiplex PCR; in TCRdb, only in-frame clones are kept and a portion is missing. The data contain 120,000 to 150,000 clones, 76% of them singletons. Sequencing was performed on PBMCs. Receptors were obtained from a middle-aged man in good health and CMV-seronegative.

The CDR3 protein is CASSLSGHSRDEQFF. The CDR3, as DNA: TGTGCCAGCAGTTTATCGGGACATTCTAGAGATGAGCAGTTCTTC. This chain uses TRBV27 with TRBJ2-1, with a possible D match to TRBD1 (6 bases). This CDR3 has 15 residues. V lost 0 bases to trimming and J lost 8 bases, with 14 bases between them. Looked up from germline, CDR1 is MNHEY and CDR2 is SMNVEV (reference sequence).

The chain is built from TRBV30 and TRBJ1-3; D uncertain. V was cut by 4 bases and J by 2 bases, with 9 bases left in between. The CDR3 covers 13 residues. Germline assignment: CDR1 GTSNPN and CDR2 SVGIG (reference sequence). As DNA, the CDR3 is TGTGCCTGGACCCCCTGGCCTGGAAACACCATATATTTT. Translation gives CAWTPWPGNTIYF.

This CDR3 is CASSYTGGADSPLHF. CDR3 nucleotide sequence: TGTGCCAGCAGTTATACAGGGGGCGCGGATTCACCCCTCCACTTT. The chain combines TRBV6-5 with TRBJ1-6, with 9 positions matching TRBD1. The CDR3 runs to 15 residues. Germline V CDR1 and CDR2: MNHEY, SVGAGI. The junction had 5 bases not matched to a gene; V was cut back by 3 bases and J by 8 bases.

This clone was counted only a few times. The chain employs TRBV6-5 and TRBJ1-1; 7 nucleotides align to TRBD1. There are 14 residues in the CDR3. Germline V gene lookup returns CDR1 MNHEY and CDR2 SVGAGI. V shed 6 bases, J shed 4 bases, and the junction held 8 bases outside the gene matches. The CDR3 loop is CASSRASGGTEAFF. The CDR3 region has the DNA TGTGCCAGCAGCCGCGCTTCAGGGGGCACTGAAGCTTTCTTT.

CDR3 nucleotides: TGTGCCAGCAGCTTAGGACAGGCCTTCTATGGCTACACCTTC. Translating it yields CASSLGQAFYGYTF. The chain uses TRBV7-8 and TRBJ1-2; D is perhaps TRBD1 (6 bases). CDR1 is SGHVS, CDR2 FQNEAQ, per germline. V was cut by 1 base and J by 4 bases, with 10 bases left in between. CDR3 length equals 14 residues.

The V and J genes are TRBV9 and TRBJ2-7; TRBD2 matches at 9 bases. The germline V gene encodes CDR1 SGDLS and CDR2 YYNGEE. With V trimmed by 0 bases and J by 2 bases, 3 bases remained unmatched. The CDR3 is made up of 15 amino acids. CDR3 DNA sequence: TGTGCCAGCAGCGTAGCAGAGCGGGGGGCCTACGAGCAGTACTTC. Its translation is CASSVAERGAYEQYF. The full variable domain, with the rest looked up from reference TRBV9 and TRBJ2-7, is DSGVTQTPKHLITATGQRVTLRCSPRSGDLSVYWYQQSLDQGLQFLIQYYNGEERAKGNILERFSAQQFPDLHSELNLSSLELGDSALYFCASSVAERGAYEQYFGPGTRLTVT.

CDR3 sequence: CASSQPGGWGTDTQYF. In DNA, the CDR3 is TGTGCCAGCAGCCAGCCGGGAGGGTGGGGCACAGATACGCAGTATTTT. The V call is TRBV4-2, the J call TRBJ2-3; 8 positions match TRBD2. The CDR3 runs to 16 residues. The germline V gene has CDR1 LGHNA and CDR2 YNFKEQ. The junction had 6 bases not matched to a gene; V was cut back by 3 bases and J by 1 base.

The sample holds a few counts of this clone. The chain is built from TRBV7-8 and TRBJ1-2; no reliable D call. Germline CDR1 and CDR2: SGHVS and FQNEAQ. V shed 4 bases and J shed 4 bases, with 19 bases lying between them. The length of the CDR3 is 16 residues. CDR3 amino acids: CASSSRAASEGYGYTF. CDR3 coding DNA: TGTGCCAGCAGCTCCCGAGCGGCTTCCGAGGGCTATGGCTACACCTTC. Using reference TRBV7-8 and TRBJ1-2 for the parts outside the CDR3, the full variable domain is GAGVSQSPRYKVAKRGQDVALRCDPISGHVSLFWYQQALGQGPEFLTYFQNEAQLDKSGLPSDRFFAERPEGSVSTLKIQRTQQEDSAVYLCASSSRAASEGYGYTFGSGTRLTVV.

This clone has just one count. The chain uses TRBV30 and TRBJ1-1; 7 bases line up with TRBD1. The CDR3 extends over 13 amino acids. Trimming took 7 bases from V and 1 from J; bases not matched to a gene: 6. Germline lookup yields CDR1 GTSNPN and CDR2 SVGIG (reference sequence). The CDR3, as DNA: TGTGCCTTCCACAGGGGTAGGAACACTGAAGCTTTCTTT. Protein: CAFHRGRNTEAFF.

J is TRBJ2-1 and V is TRBV7-8, with D uncertain. CDR1 SGHVS and CDR2 FQNEAQ come from the germline V gene. The CDR3 covers 13 residues. Trimming pared 0 bases from V and 4 bases from J, leaving 4 bases between. DNA of the CDR3: TGTGCCAGCAGCTTAGCCAATTACAATGAGCAGTTCTTC. This gives the protein CASSLANYNEQFF.

V gene TRBV11-2 combines with J gene TRBJ1-1; TRBD1 is a possible D gene (6 bases). The CDR3 extends over 15 amino acids. Trimming left V 3 bases short and J 6 bases short, with 17 bases between. Germline CDR1 SGHAT, CDR2 FQNNGV. CDR3 residues: CASSLTTGSSPEAFF. CDR3 sequence (DNA): TGTGCCAGCAGCTTGACGACAGGTTCTTCCCCTGAAGCTTTCTTT.

CDR3 amino acids: CASSHNQGAQETQYF. For the CDR3, the DNA is TGCGCCAGCAGCCACAACCAGGGGGCTCAAGAGACCCAGTACTTC. V is TRBV4-1 and J is TRBJ2-5; 8 nucleotides agree with TRBD1. After removal of 3 bases from V and 2 bases from J, the junction contained 5 bases not matched to a gene. Germline CDR1 and CDR2: MGHRA and YSYEKL. The CDR3 totals 15 residues.